Described below is a single T cell receptor (beta chain) sequence and its context. The antigen is undetermined. This record comes from a study of shared clonotypes between healthy human individuals. Broader study findings: Sampling covered blood only; tissue repertoires likely differ. Memory subsets generally showed lower estimated richness than naive subsets.

From CD4+ cells came CD45RA+ naive and CD45RA-negative memory subsets. Some clones are missing from TCRdb's copy, which holds only in-frame ones; the method was immunoSEQ multiplex PCR. The sample carries 2 million to 2.5 million clones, around 95% recorded once. The V gene lost 6 bases and the J gene lost 6 bases, with 14 bases spanning the gap. CDR1 is MNHEY and CDR2 is SVGAGI in the germline V gene. The CDR3 contains 13 residues. Sequenced input: naive CD4+ T cells sorted from blood. Noted subset: CD45RA+ positively selected. The chain carries TRBV6-5 and TRBJ2-5; D is perhaps TRBD1 (5 bases). The receptor was derived from a man younger than 35 in good health. The CDR3 nucleotides read TGTGCCAGCAGGAGACAGCCCTCGCAGACCCAGTACTTC. Its protein product is CASRRQPSQTQYF.